These T cell receptor beta chains were read from a single sample in a study of T cells in narcolepsy. Here immunoSEQ multiplex PCR was the method, and the copy in TCRdb shows in-frame clones only, minus some. The sample lists tens of thousands of clones, more than 70% occurring once. Sequenced material: CD45RA- memory CD4+ T cells from PBMCs. These receptors came from a human donor with narcolepsy. Each CDR3 is given with its conserved first and last residue. Fields, in order: CDR3 DNA, CDR3 protein, clone size, D gene, V gene, J gene. D genes are given only for firm matches. Some rows mark clone size as missing; the rest say once, few, many or name a class of expanded clone.

TGTGCCAGCAGCTTGGCCAGTTCCCAAAATCAGCCCCAGCATTTT	CASSLASSQNQPQHF	NA	NA	TRBV7-2	TRBJ1-5
TGTGCCAGCAGCACCACCTACCAAGAGACCCAGTACTTC	CASSTTYQETQYF	NA	NA	TRBV11-2	TRBJ2-5
TGTGCCAGTAGTGACAAGCTTGGGGCGGGAGGGCACTCGAGGTATGAGCAGTTCTTC	CASSDKLGAGGHSRYEQFF	NA	TRBD2	TRBV19	TRBJ2-1
TGCGCCAGCAACCCCAGGGGGCACTCCTACGAGCAGTACTTC	CASNPRGHSYEQYF	few	TRBD1	TRBV5-1	TRBJ2-7
TGTGCCAGCAGACTAGCGGGAGTGCGTGAGCAGTACTTC	CASRLAGVREQYF	NA	TRBD2	TRBV7-3	TRBJ2-7
TGTGCCAGCAGTGTTTCAGGGCGGAACACTGAAGCTTTCTTT	CASSVSGRNTEAFF	NA	NA	TRBV2	TRBJ1-1
TGTGCCAGCAGCTTAGGAGCGGGGAGTGGGTCCTACGAGCAGTACTTC	CASSLGAGSGSYEQYF	NA	TRBD2	TRBV13	TRBJ2-7
TGTGCCAGCACCGGAGGAACCGGGGCCAACGTCCTGACTTTC	CASTGGTGANVLTF	NA	NA	TRBV11-3	TRBJ2-6
TGTGCCAGCAGCCCAGGGACAGGGGACCACGAGCAGTACTTC	CASSPGTGDHEQYF	NA	TRBD1	TRBV11-3	TRBJ2-7
TGTGCCTGCCACCGGGGCCAGGCTTTCTTT	CACHRGQAFF	NA	NA	TRBV30	TRBJ1-1
TGTGCCAGCAGTTATTTTTCGGCCAGGGGGGAAGAAAAACTGTTTTTT	CASSYFSARGEEKLFF	NA	TRBD1	TRBV6-5	TRBJ1-4
TGTGCCAGCAGCTTAAACCCCACGACCCCGAACACCGGGGAGCTGTTTTTT	CASSLNPTTPNTGELFF	NA	NA	TRBV7-2	TRBJ2-2
TGTGCCAGTAGTATAGATATTAGCGGCGAGCAGTACTTC	CASSIDISGEQYF	NA	NA	TRBV19	TRBJ2-7
TGCAGCGTTGAATCATCAGGGGCTACTGAAGCTTTCTTT	CSVESSGATEAFF	NA	NA	TRBV29-1	TRBJ1-1
TGTGCCAGCAGCTTAGACGGAGACAGGACCCCCTATGGCTACACCTTC	CASSLDGDRTPYGYTF	NA	NA	TRBV11-3	TRBJ1-2
TGTGCCAGCAGCTTAGCGGGGGGCAGCGGGGGAGATCCTCTAGAGTACGAGCAGTACTTC	CASSLAGGSGGDPLEYEQYF	NA	TRBD2	TRBV7-2	TRBJ2-7
TGTGCCAGCAGCCCCGGGGGGGGTGCTGGGGCCAACGTCCTGACTTTC	CASSPGGGAGANVLTF	NA	TRBD2	TRBV7-3	TRBJ2-6
TGTGCCAGCAGCTTACAACCCGGGACCCCCTACGAGCAGTACTTC	CASSLQPGTPYEQYF	NA	NA	TRBV7-6	TRBJ2-7
TGCGCCAGCAGCCTTCAAGAGACCCAGTACTTC	CASSLQETQYF	NA	NA	TRBV5-1	TRBJ2-5
TGTGCCAGCAGAAGTGGGGGACTAGCGGGGATCCAGTTCTTC	CASRSGGLAGIQFF	NA	TRBD2	TRBV5-6	TRBJ2-1
TGTGCCAGCAGGGCAGATACGCAGTATTTT	CASRADTQYF	NA	NA	TRBV2	TRBJ2-3
TGTGCCAGCAGTGAAGGTCTTCAGCCCCAGCATTTT	CASSEGLQPQHF	few	NA	TRBV6-1	TRBJ1-5
TGCGCCAGCAGCCAACTAAGGGACGGCTACAATGAGCAGTTCTTC	CASSQLRDGYNEQFF	NA	NA	TRBV4-3	TRBJ2-1
TGTGCCAGCAGTTTAAGGGAGAATGAAAAACTGTTTTTT	CASSLRENEKLFF	few	NA	TRBV27	TRBJ1-4
TGTGCCAGCAGTTACACAGTAGCGGAGGCAGATACGCAGTATTTT	CASSYTVAEADTQYF	NA	NA	TRBV6-6	TRBJ2-3
TGTGCCAGCAGCTCGGGATCAGACAGGGACTACGAGCAGTACTTC	CASSSGSDRDYEQYF	NA	TRBD1	TRBV5-8	TRBJ2-7
TGTGCCAGCAGGGGGCCCGGGGGGAATGAGCAGTTCTTC	CASRGPGGNEQFF	once	TRBD2	TRBV2	TRBJ2-1
TGTGCCAGCAGCGCTGGGACCATTCACAATGAGCAGTTCTTC	CASSAGTIHNEQFF	NA	NA	TRBV9	TRBJ2-1
TGCGCCAGCCTCCGTTCAAGCGGGACTACCGGGGAGCTGTTTTTT	CASLRSSGTTGELFF	NA	TRBD2	TRBV5-1	TRBJ2-2
TGTGCCAGCAGCCCGGACGGGGGGGTCACTGAAGCTTTCTTT	CASSPDGGVTEAFF	NA	NA	TRBV5-6	TRBJ1-1
TGCGCCAGCAGCTCCCCCGCCAGCGCGCTAAGGGGGGAGCTGTTTTTT	CASSSPASALRGELFF	NA	NA	TRBV5-1	TRBJ2-2
TGCGCCAGCAGCTTGTCGGAACTAAACTACGAGCAGTACTTC	CASSLSELNYEQYF	NA	NA	TRBV5-1	TRBJ2-7
TGTGCCAGCAGTGAATCTAACGAGGGTCAGCCCCAGCATTTT	CASSESNEGQPQHF	NA	NA	TRBV25-1	TRBJ1-5
TGTGCCAGCAGCGCCGGGGGCGGGCGTAACACTGAAGCTTTCTTT	CASSAGGGRNTEAFF	NA	NA	TRBV11-3	TRBJ1-1
TGTGCCAGCAGGTACAGGGGGTTGGCTAATTCACCCCTCCACTTT	CASRYRGLANSPLHF	once	TRBD1	TRBV11-3	TRBJ1-6
TGTGCCAGCAGCCGTAGCGGACCCTCCTACGAGCAGTACTTC	CASSRSGPSYEQYF	NA	NA	TRBV7-2	TRBJ2-7
TGTGCCAGCAGCTTTTTTATAGGGCCCGAGGAGCTGTTTTTT	CASSFFIGPEELFF	NA	NA	TRBV11-2	TRBJ2-2
TGTGCCTGGGGTCCCCGGAGGGCTGGCAGCAATCAGCCCCAGCATTTT	CAWGPRRAGSNQPQHF	NA	NA	TRBV30	TRBJ1-5
TGTGCCATCAGTGGAAGCGGAGCAGATACGCAGTATTTT	CAISGSGADTQYF	NA	NA	TRBV10-3	TRBJ2-3
TGTGCCAGCAGCTTAAACGGGTTCTTGAATACGCAGTATTTT	CASSLNGFLNTQYF	NA	NA	TRBV7-2	TRBJ2-3
TGTGCCAGCAGCTTACAAAGAGACACTGAAGCTTTCTTT	CASSLQRDTEAFF	once	NA	TRBV7-2	TRBJ1-1
TGTGCCAGCTCACCACCGGGACAGGGAGGAGTCAACACTGAAGCTTTCTTT	CASSPPGQGGVNTEAFF	once	TRBD1	TRBV18	TRBJ1-1
TGTGCCAGCAGCTCGGCTGGGCAGGACTTTGCCTACGAGCAGTACTTC	CASSSAGQDFAYEQYF	NA	NA	TRBV11-2	TRBJ2-7
TGTGCCAGTAGGTTAGCGGGATACAATGAGCAGTTCTTC	CASRLAGYNEQFF	NA	TRBD2	TRBV19	TRBJ2-1
TGCGCCAGCACCTTGGGGACTGGACCTGGGGCGACCCAGTACTTC	CASTLGTGPGATQYF	NA	NA	TRBV5-1	TRBJ2-5
TGTGCCAGCAGCTTAAGCAATACAGGTCCCGGGGAGCTGTTTTTT	CASSLSNTGPGELFF	NA	NA	TRBV7-3	TRBJ2-2
TGTGCCAGCAGTTTAGTGGGGCTAGGGACAATAACTGCCACCGATGGCTACACCTTC	CASSLVGLGTITATDGYTF	NA	NA	TRBV27	TRBJ1-2
TGTGCCAGCAGCTTGCGGGGGGGCTTTTGGCCCGGGGAGCTGTTTTTT	CASSLRGGFWPGELFF	NA	TRBD2	TRBV5-6	TRBJ2-2
TGTGCCAGCAGCTTTAGCGGGAGGGTCTACAATGAGCAGTTCTTC	CASSFSGRVYNEQFF	once	TRBD2	TRBV5-4	TRBJ2-1
TGTGCTAGTAAGACAGGGGGCACCGGCGGGGATCAGCCCCAGCATTTT	CASKTGGTGGDQPQHF	NA	TRBD1	TRBV12-5	TRBJ1-5
TGTGCCAGCAGCCGCTATTCTGGGGGTCAATACATTCAGTACTTC	CASSRYSGGQYIQYF	NA	NA	TRBV14	TRBJ2-4
TGTGCCTGGAGGAGACAGCGGAACACTGAAGCTTTCTTT	CAWRRQRNTEAFF	once	NA	TRBV30	TRBJ1-1
TGTGCCACCTCAGCTAGCGGCCAAGAGACCCAGTACTTC	CATSASGQETQYF	NA	TRBD2	TRBV10-3	TRBJ2-5
TGTGCCAGCAGCACCCTAGGCGGGAGTGGTGCCGGGGAGCTGTTTTTT	CASSTLGGSGAGELFF	NA	TRBD2	TRBV27	TRBJ2-2
TGTGCCAGCAGTTACCCAAGACAGGGATCGAATCAGCCCCAGCATTTT	CASSYPRQGSNQPQHF	NA	TRBD1	TRBV6-6	TRBJ1-5
TGTGCCAGCAGCCAAGTACTAGCGGGGCCCGGGGAGCTGTTTTTT	CASSQVLAGPGELFF	NA	TRBD2	TRBV4-2	TRBJ2-2
TGTGCCAGCAGTTCCCCCGGGGGCGAGCAGTACTTC	CASSSPGGEQYF	NA	NA	TRBV6-6	TRBJ2-7
TGTGCCAGCAGTTCACACAGGGGTTTGGACACCTTC	CASSSHRGLDTF	NA	TRBD1	TRBV6-5	TRBJ1-2
TGTGCCAGCAGCCGCCAAAGGGACTACGAGCAGTACTTC	CASSRQRDYEQYF	medium-sized	NA	TRBV7-2	TRBJ2-7
TGCGCCAGCAGCCTCTTCCGGGGGGGTGGTAACAATGAGCAGTTCTTC	CASSLFRGGGNNEQFF	once	TRBD2	TRBV4-3	TRBJ2-1